These 19 T cell receptor beta chains originate from one sample sequenced in a study of cytomegalovirus exposure and HLA in healthy donors. Primers: 60 Vbeta forward and 13 Jbeta reverse. Using immunoSEQ multiplex PCR, the repertoire was profiled, and TCRdb retains in-frame clones only, with some absent. The sample has roughly 120,000 clones, roughly two thirds seen once. The specimen was PBMCs. The receptors come from a man aged 25-45 years in good health and CMV-seropositive.

There are a few counts of this clone. V usage is TRBV5-4 and J usage is TRBJ2-7; D not certain. The CDR3 has 13 amino acids. Trimming stripped 0 bases from V and 6 bases from J, with 10 bases between. Germline values: CDR1 SGHNT, CDR2 YYREEE (reference sequence). The CDR3 DNA follows: TGTGCCAGCAGCTTGGAGCGTACGGGCGAGCAGTACTTC. Translating it yields CASSLERTGEQYF.

The chain combines TRBV9 with TRBJ2-1, with 10 bases matching TRBD2. The CDR3 totals 20 residues. J lost 2 bases, V lost 0 bases, and 14 bases had no gene match. The V gene's germline CDR1 is SGDLS and CDR2 YYNGEE. CDR3 in amino acids: CASSVALGGLAPFAYNEQFF. CDR3 coding DNA: TGTGCCAGCAGCGTAGCTCTTGGGGGACTAGCGCCCTTCGCCTACAATGAGCAGTTCTTC.

The V call is TRBV4-1, the J call TRBJ2-7; 9 nucleotides line up with TRBD2. J gave up 2 bases and V 1 base, and 3 bases lay outside the gene matches. The CDR3 spans 15 residues. Germline CDR1 reads MGHRA; CDR2 reads YSYEKL. The CDR3 sequence: CASSQGLAGTYEQYF. The CDR3 DNA reads TGCGCCAGCAGCCAAGGCCTAGCGGGAACCTACGAGCAGTACTTC.

The V gene is TRBV6-1, the J gene TRBJ2-5, with 8 bases matching TRBD1. Unmatched junction bases numbered 10, after V lost 6 bases and J lost 4 bases. This CDR3 region has 15 residues. Germline assignment: CDR1 MNHNS and CDR2 SASEGT. CDR3 residues: CASRPLWTGRETQYF. CDR3 nucleotide sequence: TGTGCCAGCAGGCCCCTTTGGACAGGGAGAGAGACCCAGTACTTC.

This clone was picked up a small number of times. This chain links TRBV6-1 with TRBJ2-7; D gene unclear. CDR1 MNHNS and CDR2 SASEGT come from the germline V gene. The germline V and J ends were trimmed by 0 bases and 0 bases, with 12 bases remaining between them. CDR3 length: 16 residues. Here the CDR3 reads CASSEALWQYSYEQYF. CDR3 DNA sequence: TGTGCCAGCAGTGAAGCGCTTTGGCAGTACTCCTACGAGCAGTACTTC.

The chain is built from TRBV28 and TRBJ1-2, with D possibly being TRBD1 (5 bases). This CDR3 is built from 16 residues. V was trimmed by 6 bases and J by 3 bases, leaving 20 bases between them. CDR1 and CDR2 (germline): MDHEN, SYDVKM. Here the CDR3 DNA reads TGTGCCAGCAGCCTATCTCCCGGGACTTACCACTATGGCTACACCTTC. Translated: CASSLSPGTYHYGYTF.

There are a few counts of this clone. This chain links TRBV6-5 with TRBJ2-1; D gene ambiguous. Trimming stripped 2 bases from V and 5 bases from J, with 10 bases between. The CDR3 loop spans 14 amino acids. Germline lookup yields CDR1 MNHEY and CDR2 SVGAGI. CDR3 residues: CASSYVAVNNEQFF. In DNA form, the CDR3 reads TGTGCCAGCAGTTACGTCGCGGTAAACAATGAGCAGTTCTTC.

This clone was observed a single time. The V gene is TRBV5-1, the J gene TRBJ2-1; TRBD2 aligns across 11 bases. This CDR3 region has 18 residues. Germline CDR1 SGHRS, CDR2 YFSETQ. V trimming: 0 bases; J trimming: 11 bases; junction bases outside the gene matches: 16. The DNA of the CDR3 is TGCGCCAGCAGCTTGGGACTAGCGGGGATTACAGGCCGCGATAAGCAGTTCTTC. The encoded protein is CASSLGLAGITGRDKQFF.

Notes on this clone: A junction end diverges from the germline sequence, so it may reflect a read error. V and J are TRBV7-7 and TRBJ2-5; 8 bases are a match to TRBD2. The CDR3 length is 15 residues. CDR1 and CDR2 from the germline V gene are SSHAT and FNYEAQ (reference sequence). CDR3 nucleotides: TGTGCTAGCAGCCGCCGGGGGGGTGTTGATGAGACCCAGTACTTC. It yields the protein CASSRRGGVDETQYF.

This sequence joins TRBV6-6 and TRBJ2-1; TRBD2 matches at 7 bases. The CDR3 has 14 amino acids. The V gene end was trimmed by 8 bases and the J gene end by 7 bases; junction bases not matched to a gene: 11. Germline CDR1 is MNHNY and CDR2 is SVGAGI (reference sequence). This CDR3 reads CASGKKWGGNEQFF. CDR3 nucleotide sequence: TGTGCCAGCGGGAAGAAATGGGGGGGAAATGAGCAGTTCTTC.

V is TRBV4-3 and J is TRBJ2-2, with 8 positions matching TRBD2. V was clipped by 0 bases and J by 0 bases; unmatched bases: 9. Germline CDR1 is LGHNA and CDR2 is YSLEER. There are 19 residues in the CDR3. The CDR3 here is CASSQDPSGSRANTGELFF. The CDR3 DNA is TGCGCCAGCAGCCAAGACCCAAGCGGGAGTCGGGCGAACACCGGGGAGCTGTTTTTT.

The chain uses TRBV6-5 and TRBJ1-2; the D gene is possibly TRBD1 (5 bases). The CDR3 sequence is 15 residues long. In germline, CDR1 is MNHEY, CDR2 SVGAGI. Trimming took 6 bases from V and 4 from J, leaving 18 bases between them. The CDR3 bases are TGTGCCAGCAGCCGGACACCCGGGTTTAGCTATGGCTACACCTTC. This sequence encodes CASSRTPGFSYGYTF.

The chain links TRBV28 to TRBJ1-5; a possible D gene is TRBD1 (6 bases). V was clipped by 9 bases and J by 5 bases, with 11 bases between them. The CDR3 runs 12 residues. From germline, CDR1 is MDHEN and CDR2 SYDVKM. The CDR3 is CASQRGYQPQHF. CDR3 bases: TGTGCCAGTCAAAGGGGGTATCAGCCCCAGCATTTT.

The chain employs TRBV5-6 and TRBJ2-7, with 12 bases aligning to TRBD2. CDR3 size: 15 residues. Germline V lookup: CDR1 SGHDT, CDR2 YYEEEE. V dropped 4 bases and J dropped 7; count of bases not matched to a gene: 9. The CDR3 reads CASSHMTSGRSEQYF. CDR3 DNA sequence: TGTGCCAGCAGCCACATGACTAGCGGGAGAAGTGAGCAGTACTTC.

This clone occurred a few times. This rearrangement joins TRBV28 to TRBJ2-7; a possible D gene is TRBD2 (6 bases). The germline gives CDR1 MDHEN, CDR2 SYDVKM. Trimming left V 4 bases short and J 1 base short, with 11 bases between. The CDR3 is 14 amino acids. CDR3 protein: CASSSPGESYEQYF. The CDR3 DNA sequence: TGTGCCAGCAGTTCACCGGGAGAATCCTACGAGCAGTACTTC.

This clone turned up a few times. CDR3 DNA sequence: TGTGCCAGCAGCTTGGATGGGGGCCTCACCGGGGAGCTGTTTTTT. Its translation: CASSLDGGLTGELFF. This sequence joins TRBV5-5 and TRBJ2-2; perhaps TRBD1 as D (6 bases). Germline V gene sequence: CDR1 SGHKS, CDR2 YYEKEE (reference sequence). The CDR3 sequence is 15 residues long. V was clipped by 0 bases and J by 4 bases, with 10 bases between them.

The rearrangement uses TRBV19 and TRBJ2-2, with 10 bases matching TRBD2. This CDR3 region has 17 residues. The germline V gene encodes CDR1 LNHDA and CDR2 SQIVND (reference sequence). Trimming removed 3 bases from V and 5 bases from J; junction bases left unmatched: 9. The CDR3 region has the DNA TGTGCCAGTAGTATTAGGCTAGCGGGAGTGTTGACCGGGGAGCTGTTTTTT. This gives the protein CASSIRLAGVLTGELFF.

The V and J genes are TRBV18 and TRBJ1-4, with 11 bases lining up with TRBD1. This CDR3 has 15 amino acids. Germline CDR1 KGHSH, CDR2 LQKENI. The trim removed 3 bases at V and 8 bases at J, leaving 5 bases unmatched. CDR3 sequence: CASSPRDRGIEKLFF. CDR3 DNA: TGTGCCAGCTCACCCCGGGACAGGGGGATCGAAAAACTGTTTTTT.

CDR3 amino acids: CASSESGGQTQYF. CDR3 sequence (DNA): TGTGCCAGCAGTGAATCAGGGGGGCAGACCCAGTACTTC. V usage is TRBV2 and J usage is TRBJ2-5; TRBD1 might be the D (7 bases). Trimming removed 2 bases from V and 6 bases from J, with 10 bases in between. This CDR3 region has 13 residues. Germline assignment: CDR1 SNHLY and CDR2 FYNNEI.